This T cell receptor (beta chain) was profiled in a study of blood T cell repertoires in COVID-19. This clone was counted between two and nine times. V was pared by 7 bases and J by 8 bases, with 17 bases between. CDR3 size: 13 residues. Repertoires were generated with immunoSEQ multiplex PCR, while TCRdb's copy carries only in-frame clones and drops some. The profile shows about 100,000 clones, 78% of them singletons. The chain links TRBV12-3 or TRBV12-4 to TRBJ1-2; a possible D gene is TRBD1 (5 bases). The sequence derives from a man between 60 and 75 years old with active or convalescent COVID-19. Sequencing was carried out using peripheral blood. CDR3 DNA: TGTGCCAGCACCTACCTTGGAGGGGAAGGCTACACCTTC. Protein: CASTYLGGEGYTF.